Listed here are 4 T cell receptor beta chains from one sample, sequenced in a study of low-dose radiotherapy and immunotherapy resistance in tumors. TRAV- and TRBV-specific primers were used for first-strand cDNA, which covered alpha and beta chains. Both a constant-region primer and a V-primer adapter served to amplify TCRs across roughly 20 PCR cycles. TCRdb used MiXCR to reprocess the reads, holding one entry per CDR3 protein. Of some 15,000 distinct CDR3 sequences listed, 40% to 60% were seen once; the top ten hold about 4%. The receptors here all came from a human donor with advanced metastatic prostate, ovarian, gallbladder or colorectal cancer (not recorded which). This table probably holds off-target reads from a library built for another chain.

The J gene is TRBJ2-7, the V gene TRBV14, with a weak D call TRBD2 (6 bases). The CDR3 has 16 residues. Trimming removed 4 bases from V and 1 base from J, with 17 bases in between. Germline V gives CDR1 SGHDN, CDR2 FVKESK. CDR3 DNA sequence: TGTGCCAGCAGCCCATGGGGGGTCCTAGGATCCTACGAGCAGTACTTC. Translation gives CASSPWGVLGSYEQYF.

This chain links TRBV2 with TRBJ2-1; TRBD2 matches at 13 bases. V lost 6 bases to trimming and J lost 7 bases; unmatched junction nucleotides: 24. The CDR3 has 21 residues. Germline CDR1 is SNHLY and CDR2 is FYNNEI. CDR3 in amino acids: CASRNLLWTSGGKNRGNEQFF. In nucleotides, the CDR3 is TGTGCCAGCAGAAACCTATTATGGACTAGCGGGGGAAAGAATAGAGGGAATGAGCAGTTCTTC.

This clonotype has just a few counts. This chain joins TRBV19 and TRBJ2-7; D may match TRBD1 or TRBD2 (5 bases each). Trimming cost V 10 bases and J 6 bases, with 16 bases left between them. The CDR3 length is 12 residues. Per the germline V gene, CDR1 is LNHDA and CDR2 is SQIVND (reference sequence). CDR3 protein: CATAGSAGEQYF. The DNA for the CDR3 is TGTGCCACCGCAGGGAGTGCAGGCGAGCAGTACTTC.

This clonotype has just a few counts. The V call is TRBV12-3 or TRBV12-4, the J call TRBJ2-2, with D perhaps TRBD1 (6 bases). This CDR3 is 15 amino acids long. V was trimmed by 2 bases and J by 0 bases, leaving 7 bases between them. The CDR3 nucleotides read TGTGCCAGCAGTTTAACAGGGTCGAACACCGGGGAGCTGTTTTTT. Protein: CASSLTGSNTGELFF.